Sequencing of this T cell receptor (beta chain) was carried out in a study of shared clonotypes between healthy human individuals. Study outcomes and limitations: An expected dependence of interdonor clonotype sharing on sequencing depth was noted.

An assay was performed, and its level was deep. PCR replicates from unsorted PBMC used approximately 290 ng DNA, and this amount was approximately 30,000 T cell genomes. Produced via immunoSEQ multiplex PCR; TCRdb's table is partial and in-frame only. The sample holds more than 450,000 clones, 70% to 80% seen once. Remarks on this clone: Its antigen is currently unknown.

The V segment lost 6 bases and the J segment 10 bases; nucleotides outside the gene matches: 3. The V gene's germline CDR1 is MNHNS and CDR2 SASEGT. The CDR3 covers 11 residues. Sequenced: PBMCs. V usage is TRBV6-1 and J usage is TRBJ2-7; TRBD2 aligns across 10 bases. The TCR originated in a woman in her forties in good health. Some clones in this sample may be carry-over from other donors' samples. The CDR3 region is CASSLAGVQYF. CDR3 sequence (DNA): TGTGCCAGCAGCCTAGCGGGAGTACAGTACTTC.